The 13 T cell receptor beta chains below all came from one sample that was sequenced in a study of patients and donors after allogeneic stem cell transplantation. TCRdb reprocessed the RT-PCR reads with MiXCR, giving one entry per CDR3 protein. The top ten clones hold approximately 3.5% of a sample with approximately 160,000 distinct CDR3 sequences, roughly 31% of them seen once. What was sequenced was blood, either unsorted or a sorted T cell fraction (not recorded which). The receptors shown here come from a human donor who was either an allogeneic HSCT recipient or a stem cell or donor lymphocyte infusion donor (not recorded which). It is not recorded whose cells these are; they may come from a transplant donor.

The chain employs TRBV2 and TRBJ2-1; TRBD2 might be the D (6 bases). This CDR3 contains 13 residues. Germline V gene data show CDR1 as SNHLY and CDR2 as FYNNEI. Deletions cut 8 bases from V and 2 bases from J, with 10 bases between. Here the CDR3 DNA reads TGTGCCAGCGCGGGGTTCCCCTACAATGAGCAGTTCTTC. It specifies CASAGFPYNEQFF.

The genes are TRBV9 and TRBJ1-1; 11 bases line up with TRBD1. Per germline, CDR1 SGDLS and CDR2 YYNGEE. The CDR3 spans 13 residues. The trim removed 0 bases at V and 10 bases at J, leaving 2 bases unmatched. CDR3 nucleotide sequence: TGTGCCAGCAGCGTAGAGGACAGGGGGCGAGCTTTCTTT. Its protein is CASSVEDRGRAFF.

The rearrangement links TRBV12-3 or TRBV12-4 to TRBJ1-1; possible D gene TRBD1, 6 bases. The CDR3 covers 14 residues. Trimming took 5 bases from V and 10 from J, leaving 20 bases between them. CDR3 amino acids: CASSRDRKVLPAFF. The CDR3 nucleotides are TGTGCCAGCAGTCGAGACAGGAAGGTCCTACCAGCTTTCTTT.

This clonotype came up a few times. The CDR3 is CASSTLLRTGVTEAFF. The CDR3, as DNA: TGTGCCAGCAGCACCCTACTCCGGACAGGGGTAACTGAAGCTTTCTTT. The rearrangement joins TRBV5-6 to TRBJ1-1; TRBD1 aligns across 9 bases. J lost 5 bases, V lost 4 bases, and 12 bases had no gene match. This CDR3 spans 16 amino acids. Germline V gives CDR1 SGHDT, CDR2 YYEEEE.

This clonotype was found many times. The chain employs TRBV20-1 and TRBJ1-5; unclear D gene. The CDR3 totals 12 residues. CDR1 and CDR2 (germline): DFQATT, SNEGSKA (reference sequence). The germline V and J ends were trimmed by 0 bases and 6 bases, with 6 bases remaining between them. CDR3 DNA: TGCAGTGCTAGAGATCTTGGTCAGCCCCAGCATTTT. This encodes CSARDLGQPQHF.

This chain uses TRBV21-1 with TRBJ2-1. TRBV21-1 is designated a pseudogene. CDR3 length: 15 residues. DNA for the CDR3: TGTGCCAGCAGCAATGCAGAAAACTCCTACAATGAGCAGTTCTTC. Residues: CASSNAENSYNEQFF.

There are a few counts of this clonotype. The chain combines TRBV4-3 with TRBJ1-4; no clear D gene. The CDR3 contains 16 residues. Germline values: CDR1 LGHNA, CDR2 YSLEER. V shed 0 bases and J shed 5 bases, with 13 bases lying between them. In DNA form, the CDR3 reads TGCGCCAGCAGCCAAGATATTCGGCGGTGGAATGAAAAACTGTTTTTT. Its protein product is CASSQDIRRWNEKLFF.

This clonotype was seen a few times. The rearrangement uses TRBV7-9 and TRBJ1-1; unclear D gene. The CDR3 length is 14 residues. Trimming took off 0 bases at V and 1 base at J, with 6 bases between the two ends. Germline-derived CDR1 and CDR2 are SEHNR and FQNEAQ (reference sequence). This CDR3 reads CASSLAGPNTEAFF. CDR3 DNA sequence: TGTGCCAGCAGCTTAGCTGGGCCGAACACTGAAGCTTTCTTT.

The table lists this clonotype with a few counts. The gene calls are TRBV12-3 or TRBV12-4 and TRBJ1-5; weak D call: TRBD1 (5 bases). V was clipped by 2 bases and J by 2 bases, with 10 bases between them. This CDR3 has 15 amino acids. CDR3 sequence (DNA): TGTGCCAGCAGTTTATTTACAGGCGGCAATCAGCCCCAGCATTTT. Amino acids: CASSLFTGGNQPQHF.

The gene calls are TRBV7-2 and TRBJ2-1; maybe TRBD2 (5 bases). The CDR3 is 15 residues long. The germline V and J ends were trimmed by 1 base and 4 bases, with 11 bases remaining between them. Per the germline V gene, CDR1 is SGHTA and CDR2 is FQGNSA. In DNA form, the CDR3 reads TGTGCCAGCAGCTTAGATTTGCCGGGGTACAATGAGCAGTTCTTC. It translates to CASSLDLPGYNEQFF.

The rearrangement joins TRBV5-1 to TRBJ1-5; 8 nucleotides agree with TRBD1. Germline loops: CDR1 SGHRS, CDR2 YFSETQ. The V gene end was trimmed by 0 bases and the J gene end by 7 bases; junction bases not matched to a gene: 6. The length of the CDR3 is 15 residues. CDR3 amino acids: CASSLGQGSGQPQHF. Here the CDR3 DNA reads TGCGCCAGCAGCTTGGGACAGGGGAGTGGACAGCCCCAGCATTTT.

The chain employs TRBV20-1 and TRBJ2-1, with 8 bases fitting TRBD1. CDR3 size: 12 residues. Losses at the gene ends were 2 bases for V and 8 bases for J; bases not matched to a gene: 2. Germline V gene lookup returns CDR1 DFQATT and CDR2 SNEGSKA (reference sequence). The CDR3 DNA sequence: TGCAGTGCTAGACAGGGGGCGTATGAGCAGTTCTTC. It specifies CSARQGAYEQFF.

The gene calls are TRBV27 and TRBJ2-2; D remains ambiguous. Per germline, CDR1 MNHEY and CDR2 SMNVEV (reference sequence). This CDR3 has 14 amino acids. Trimming removed 6 bases from V and 3 bases from J, with 11 bases in between. CDR3 bases: TGTGCCAGCAGCCACGGAGTGGACACCGGGGAGCTGTTTTTT. Its protein is CASSHGVDTGELFF.